This TCR beta chain was documented in a study of spatial heterogeneity in lung cancer. This clonotype has at least ten counts. Its specificity is unknown. Study conclusions and caveats: Tumor mutation counts were tracked by expanded intratumoral alpha and beta TCR counts.

Time point in this sample: sample taken at primary tumor resection. A single record per CDR3 protein comes from TCRdb applying MiXCR to the 5' RACE reads. The table shows more than 10,000 distinct CDR3 sequences, with 3% to 4% occurring only once. The source was lung tumor tissue, collected at surgery. This TCR was sampled from a male donor with early-stage non-small cell lung cancer.

The CDR3 loop reads CASSSAGANVLTF. The CDR3 region has the DNA TGTGCCAGCAGCTCGGCTGGGGCCAACGTCCTGACTTTC. The chain joins TRBV11-2 to TRBJ2-6; D unresolved. From germline, CDR1 is SGHAT and CDR2 FQNNGV. The CDR3 spans 13 residues. The V end was cut by 4 bases, the J end by 2 bases, with 3 bases between.